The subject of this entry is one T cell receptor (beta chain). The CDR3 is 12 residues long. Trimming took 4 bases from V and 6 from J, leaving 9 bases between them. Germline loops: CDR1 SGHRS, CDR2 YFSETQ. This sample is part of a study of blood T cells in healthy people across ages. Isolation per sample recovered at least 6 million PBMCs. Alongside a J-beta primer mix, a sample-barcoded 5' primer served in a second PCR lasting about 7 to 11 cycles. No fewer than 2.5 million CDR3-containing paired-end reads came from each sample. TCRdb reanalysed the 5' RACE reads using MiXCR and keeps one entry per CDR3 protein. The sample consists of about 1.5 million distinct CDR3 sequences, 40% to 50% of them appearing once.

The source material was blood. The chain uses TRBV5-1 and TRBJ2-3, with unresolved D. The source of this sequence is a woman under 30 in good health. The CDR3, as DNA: TGCGCCAGCAGCGAACATCTGGATACGCAGTATTTT. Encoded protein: CASSEHLDTQYF.